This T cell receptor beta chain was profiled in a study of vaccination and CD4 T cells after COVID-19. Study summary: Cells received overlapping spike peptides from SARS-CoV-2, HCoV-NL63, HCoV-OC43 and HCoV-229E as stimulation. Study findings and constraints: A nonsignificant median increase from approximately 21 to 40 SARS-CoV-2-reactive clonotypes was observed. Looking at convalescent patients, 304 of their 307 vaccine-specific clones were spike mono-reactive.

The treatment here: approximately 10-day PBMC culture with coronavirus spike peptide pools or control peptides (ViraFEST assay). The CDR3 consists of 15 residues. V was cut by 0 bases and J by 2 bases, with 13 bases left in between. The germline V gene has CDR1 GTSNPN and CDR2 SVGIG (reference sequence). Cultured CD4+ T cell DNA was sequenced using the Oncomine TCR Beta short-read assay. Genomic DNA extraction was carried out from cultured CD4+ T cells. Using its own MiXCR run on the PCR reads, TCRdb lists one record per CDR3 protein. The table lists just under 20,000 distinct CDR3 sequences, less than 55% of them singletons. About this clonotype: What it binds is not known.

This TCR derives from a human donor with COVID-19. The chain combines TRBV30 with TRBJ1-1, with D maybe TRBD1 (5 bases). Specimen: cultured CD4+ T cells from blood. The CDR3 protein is CAWSVSQGKNTEAFF. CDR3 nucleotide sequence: TGTGCCTGGAGTGTGTCGCAGGGCAAAAACACTGAAGCTTTCTTT.